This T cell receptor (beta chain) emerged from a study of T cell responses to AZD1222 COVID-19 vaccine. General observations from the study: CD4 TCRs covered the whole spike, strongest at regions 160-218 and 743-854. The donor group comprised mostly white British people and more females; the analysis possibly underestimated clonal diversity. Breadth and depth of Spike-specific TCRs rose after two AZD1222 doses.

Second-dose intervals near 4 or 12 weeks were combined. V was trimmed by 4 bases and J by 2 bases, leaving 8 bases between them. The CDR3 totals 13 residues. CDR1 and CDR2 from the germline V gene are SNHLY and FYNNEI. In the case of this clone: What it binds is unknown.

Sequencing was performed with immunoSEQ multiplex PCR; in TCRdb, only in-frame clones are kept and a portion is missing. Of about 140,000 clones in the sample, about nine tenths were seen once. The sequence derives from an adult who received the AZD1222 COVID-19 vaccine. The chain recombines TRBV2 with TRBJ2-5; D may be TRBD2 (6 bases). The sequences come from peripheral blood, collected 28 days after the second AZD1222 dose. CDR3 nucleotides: TGTGCCAGCAGTGGACTAGGTCAAGAGACCCAGTACTTC. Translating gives CASSGLGQETQYF.